Here is one TCR beta chain with its context. Antigen unknown. Produced via immunoSEQ multiplex PCR; TCRdb's table is partial and in-frame only. This table holds tens of thousands of clones, roughly 85% found once. This specimen belongs to a study of T cell responses to AZD1222 COVID-19 vaccine. Whole-study results and caveats: Following two doses of AZD1222, Spike-specific TCR breadth and depth rose. The donor group comprised mostly white British people and more females; the analysis possibly underestimated clonal diversity.

This CDR3 spans 13 amino acids. Germline V gene sequence: CDR1 GTSNPN, CDR2 SVGIG (reference sequence). Trimming at V came to 2 bases and at J to 5 bases, leaving 3 bases not matched to a gene. Investigators merged groups given second doses at roughly 4 or roughly 12 weeks. V usage is TRBV30 and J usage is TRBJ1-5, with TRBD1 identical over 7 bases. The receptor's source is an adult who received the AZD1222 COVID-19 vaccine. This sample comprised peripheral blood, obtained 28 days after the second AZD1222 dose. The CDR3 DNA sequence: TGTGCCTGGAGTCCAGGGGGGGATCAGCCCCAGCATTTT. Amino acids: CAWSPGGDQPQHF.